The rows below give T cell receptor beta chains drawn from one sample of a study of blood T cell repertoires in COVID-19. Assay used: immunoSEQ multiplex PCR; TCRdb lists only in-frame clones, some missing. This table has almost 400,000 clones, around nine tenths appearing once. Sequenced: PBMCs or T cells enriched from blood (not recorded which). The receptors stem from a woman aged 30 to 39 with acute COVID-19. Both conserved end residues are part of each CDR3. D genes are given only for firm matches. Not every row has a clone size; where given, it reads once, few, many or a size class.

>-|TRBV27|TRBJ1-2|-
CASGPGRAGGYGYTF
TGTGCCAGCGGCCCAGGGAGGGCCGGGGGCTATGGCTACACCTTC
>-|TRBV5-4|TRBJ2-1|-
CASSVPGSSYNEQFF
TGTGCCAGCAGCGTGCCGGGAAGCTCCTACAATGAGCAGTTCTTC
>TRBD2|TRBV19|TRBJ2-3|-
CASSWLAGGQDTQYF
TGTGCCAGTAGCTGGCTAGCGGGGGGGCAAGATACGCAGTATTTT
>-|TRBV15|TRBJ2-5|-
CATSSTGHQETQYF
TGTGCCACCAGCAGCACGGGTCATCAAGAGACCCAGTACTTC
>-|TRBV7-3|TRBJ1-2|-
CASSLEAGLGYTF
TGTGCCAGCAGCTTAGAGGCAGGGCTTGGCTACACCTTC
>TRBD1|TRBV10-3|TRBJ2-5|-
CATSDRDRGQETQYF
TGTGCCACCTCAGACCGGGACAGGGGGCAAGAGACCCAGTACTTC
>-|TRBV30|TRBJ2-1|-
CAWSARYNEQFF
TGTGCCTGGAGCGCACGGTACAATGAGCAGTTCTTC
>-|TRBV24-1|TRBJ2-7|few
CATSDPRQKTYEQYF
TGTGCCACCAGTGACCCTCGACAGAAGACCTACGAGCAGTACTTC
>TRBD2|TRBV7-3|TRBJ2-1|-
CASSRGLAGYNEQFF
TGTGCCAGCAGCCGGGGACTAGCGGGCTACAATGAGCAGTTCTTC
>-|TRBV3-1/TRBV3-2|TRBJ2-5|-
CASSLRGSETQYF
TGTGCCAGCAGCCTTAGGGGTTCTGAGACCCAGTACTTC
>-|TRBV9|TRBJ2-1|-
CASSGAGVREQFF
TGTGCCAGCAGCGGAGCAGGGGTCCGGGAGCAGTTCTTC
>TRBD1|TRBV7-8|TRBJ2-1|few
CASSSGQGWGEQFF
TGTGCCAGCAGCTCGGGACAGGGTTGGGGTGAGCAGTTCTTC
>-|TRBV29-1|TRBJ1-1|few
CSVDPQNTEAFF
TGCAGCGTTGATCCCCAAAACACTGAAGCTTTCTTT
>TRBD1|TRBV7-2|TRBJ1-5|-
CASSPPGRTGTQPQHF
TGTGCCAGCAGCCCCCCCGGAAGGACAGGGACACAGCCCCAGCATTTT
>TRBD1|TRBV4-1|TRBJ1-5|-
CASSQHPGQGDYSNQPQHF
TGCGCCAGCAGCCAACATCCGGGACAGGGGGACTATAGCAATCAGCCCCAGCATTTT
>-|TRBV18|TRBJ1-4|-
CASSPGWGEKLFF
TGTGCCAGCTCACCAGGGTGGGGCGAAAAACTGTTTTTT
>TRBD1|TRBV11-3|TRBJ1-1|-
CASSPGGARTEAFF
TGTGCCAGCAGCCCAGGGGGAGCTCGCACTGAAGCTTTCTTT
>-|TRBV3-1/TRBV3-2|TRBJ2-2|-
CASSYVTDRELFF
TGTGCCAGCAGCTACGTTACTGACAGGGAGCTGTTTTTT
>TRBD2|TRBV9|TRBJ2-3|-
CASSDYLAGATDTQYF
TGTGCCAGCAGCGATTACCTAGCGGGGGCCACAGATACGCAGTATTTT
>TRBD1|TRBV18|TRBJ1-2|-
CASSPRTGTPYGYTF
TGTGCCAGCTCACCTAGGACAGGGACCCCCTATGGCTACACCTTC
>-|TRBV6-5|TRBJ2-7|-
CASRITGYAYEQYF
TGTGCCAGCAGGATTACGGGATACGCCTACGAGCAGTACTTC
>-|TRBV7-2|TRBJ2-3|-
CASSPIARTQYF
TGTGCCAGCAGCCCGATAGCTCGGACGCAGTATTTT
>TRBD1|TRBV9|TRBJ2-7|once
CASSGQGSYEQYF
TGTGCCAGCAGCGGACAGGGTTCCTACGAGCAGTACTTC
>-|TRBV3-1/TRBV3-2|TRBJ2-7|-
CASSHPTPPSYEQYF
TGTGCCAGCAGCCACCCGACACCGCCCTCCTACGAGCAGTACTTC
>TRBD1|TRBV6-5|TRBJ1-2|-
CASSYGTEYGYTF
TGTGCCAGCAGTTATGGGACAGAATATGGCTACACCTTC
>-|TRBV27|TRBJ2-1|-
CASSFRGSSYNEQFF
TGTGCCAGCAGTTTTAGGGGGTCCTCCTACAATGAGCAGTTCTTC
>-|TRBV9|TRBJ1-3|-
CASSVGGQGLGNTIYF
TGTGCCAGCAGCGTTGGGGGCCAAGGGCTGGGAAACACCATATATTTT